The source of this TCR beta chain is a study of T cell changes during pregnancy in multiple sclerosis. Germline CDR1 and CDR2: MDHEN and SYDVKM. CDR3 size: 14 residues. V gave up 7 bases and J gave up 2 bases; unmatched junction bases: 5. The assay was immunoSEQ multiplex PCR, and TCRdb's table has in-frame clones only and misses some. This table holds approximately 50,000 clones, approximately 94% found once. The sequencing here drew on CD4+ T cells from peripheral blood mononuclear cells, taken in the third trimester of pregnancy. The rearrangement links TRBV28 to TRBJ2-1; 7 nucleotides line up with TRBD1. The TCR was taken from a female donor with multiple sclerosis, enrolled in a pregnancy study. In DNA, the CDR3 is TGTGCCAGCACCACTCAGGGGGCCTACAATGAGCAGTTCTTC. Translating it yields CASTTQGAYNEQFF.